Listed below are T cell receptor beta chains from one sample, sequenced in a study of shared clonotypes between healthy human individuals. The repertoire was sequenced with immunoSEQ multiplex PCR; TCRdb's copy has only in-frame clones and lacks some. Of approximately 500,000 clones listed, approximately 85% were seen once; the top ten hold roughly 13%. Sequencing was performed on PBMCs. Receptor source: a middle-aged woman in good health. Some clones in this sample may be carry-over from other donors' samples. The CDR3 runs from the conserved cysteine through the conserved F or W. The D gene is left open where the match is weak. Where a row states a size, it is once, few, many or the class of an expanded clone; other rows omit it.

>TRBV6-5|14|.|.|TRBJ1-1
CASSYSRQYTEAFF
TGTGCCAGCAGTTACTCCAGACAGTACACTGAAGCTTTCTTT
>TRBV7-2|13|.|.|TRBJ1-2
CASSYGDQGGYTF
TGTGCCAGCAGCTACGGAGATCAGGGTGGCTACACCTTC
>TRBV19|14|.|.|TRBJ2-2
CASKPTEYTGELFF
TGTGCCAGTAAGCCAACAGAGTACACCGGGGAGCTGTTTTTT
>TRBV28|14|.|.|TRBJ1-4
CASKLQGDGEKLFF
TGTGCCAGCAAGTTACAGGGCGACGGTGAAAAACTGTTTTTT
>TRBV4-2|16|.|.|TRBJ1-1
CASSQGEKTMNTEAFF
TGTGCCAGCAGCCAAGGTGAAAAGACCATGAACACTGAAGCTTTCTTT
>TRBV9|14|TRBD1|.|TRBJ1-1
CASSRGQARRGAFF
TGTGCCAGCAGCAGAGGACAGGCCCGACGGGGGGCTTTCTTT
>TRBV27|18|TRBD2|.|TRBJ2-4
CASSTDQEAGLAKNIQYF
TGTGCCAGCAGTACCGATCAAGAAGCGGGACTAGCCAAAAACATTCAGTACTTC
>TRBV2|13|.|.|TRBJ2-1
CASCLDRYNEQFF
TGTGCCAGCTGCCTTGACAGGTACAATGAGCAGTTCTTC
>TRBV5-1|16|TRBD2|once|TRBJ2-1
CASSPSSGRAVNEQFF
TGCGCCAGCAGCCCCTCTAGCGGGAGGGCGGTCAATGAGCAGTTCTTC
>TRBV28|13|.|once|TRBJ2-5
CASSLFEAREQYF
TGTGCCAGCAGTTTATTTGAGGCACGAGAGCAGTACTTC
>TRBV4-2|17|TRBD2|.|TRBJ2-5
CASSQGTSPLGQETQYF
TGTGCCAGCAGCCAAGGGACTAGCCCACTGGGGCAAGAGACCCAGTACTTC
>TRBV7-9|13|.|.|TRBJ2-5
CASSLAQEETQYF
TGTGCCAGCAGCTTAGCGCAAGAAGAGACCCAGTACTTC
>TRBV13|11|.|.|TRBJ1-1
CASSLGGKAFF
TGTGCCAGCAGCTTGGGGGGTAAAGCTTTCTTT
>TRBV18|15|TRBD2|.|TRBJ2-7
CASSPGASGNYEQYF
TGTGCCAGCTCACCAGGGGCTAGCGGGAACTACGAGCAGTACTTC
>TRBV5-1|18|.|.|TRBJ1-1
CASSLANRVWGGNTEAFF
TGCGCCAGCAGCTTGGCCAATCGGGTTTGGGGAGGGAACACTGAAGCTTTCTTT
>TRBV7-5|12|.|few|TRBJ1-1
CVIGHINTEAFF
TGTGTCATAGGACACATAAACACTGAAGCTTTCTTT
>TRBV2|14|.|many|TRBJ1-4
CASSVGSSYEKLFF
TGTGCCAGCAGTGTCGGAAGCTCGTATGAAAAACTGTTTTTT
>TRBV5-5|15|.|.|TRBJ2-7
CASSAPGQNSYEQYF
TGTGCCAGCAGCGCGCCGGGACAAAACTCCTACGAGCAGTACTTC
>TRBV19|13|.|.|TRBJ2-2
CASSPRHSGELFF
TGTGCCAGTAGCCCCCGGCACAGCGGGGAGCTGTTTTTT
>TRBV30|13|.|.|TRBJ1-3
CACAGYSGNTIYF
TGTGCCTGTGCCGGGTACTCTGGAAACACCATATATTTT
>TRBV13|12|.|.|TRBJ1-2
CASSFRDGGYTF
TGTGCCAGCAGCTTTAGGGACGGTGGCTACACCTTC
>TRBV21-1|15|.|.|TRBJ1-5
CASSKWYVPSGPQHF
TGTGCCAGCAGCAAATGGTATGTCCCCTCGGGGCCCCAGCATTTT
>TRBV5-1|14|TRBD2|.|TRBJ2-7
CASSQTSVSYEQYF
TGCGCCAGCAGCCAGACTAGCGTATCCTACGAGCAGTACTTC
>TRBV14|13|.|.|TRBJ2-5
CASSIRGQETQYF
TGTGCCAGCAGCATCCGGGGCCAAGAGACCCAGTACTTC
>TRBV7-2|12|.|.|TRBJ1-5
CASSLANQPQHF
TGTGCCAGCAGCTTAGCCAATCAGCCCCAGCATTTT
>TRBV5-4|14|TRBD2|.|TRBJ2-7
CASRAGTSGNEQYF
TGTGCCAGCAGAGCGGGGACTAGCGGCAACGAGCAGTACTTC
>TRBV28|15|.|.|TRBJ2-3
CASSSIQGGDDTQYF
TGTGCCAGCAGTTCTATACAGGGTGGTGATGATACGCAGTATTTT
>TRBV28|17|TRBD2|.|TRBJ2-2
CASSFRDYRTGAGELFF
TGTGCCAGCAGTTTTAGGGACTACCGTACGGGCGCCGGGGAGCTGTTTTTT
>TRBV28|14|.|.|TRBJ1-2
CASSTGTANYGYTF
TGTGCCAGCAGTACCGGGACTGCTAACTATGGCTACACCTTC
>TRBV7-9|14|.|many|TRBJ2-7
CASSFGLSPYEQYF
TGTGCCAGCAGCTTCGGACTGAGTCCCTACGAGCAGTACTTC
>TRBV5-1|15|TRBD1|.|TRBJ1-1
CASSSQGVGDSEAFF
TGCGCCAGCAGCTCGCAGGGGGTCGGAGACTCTGAAGCTTTCTTT
>TRBV7-9|15|TRBD2|.|TRBJ2-7
CASSALAGASYEQYF
TGTGCCAGCAGCGCCTTGGCGGGAGCCAGCTACGAGCAGTACTTC
>TRBV18|15|.|.|TRBJ2-3
CASSPRQRSTDTQYF
TGTGCCAGCTCACCACGGCAGAGAAGCACAGATACGCAGTATTTT
>TRBV2|15|.|.|TRBJ2-1
CASRPRGAVYNEQFF
TGTGCCAGCAGACCAAGGGGGGCAGTCTACAATGAGCAGTTCTTC
>TRBV7-9|12|.|few|TRBJ2-7
CASSLGRARVAF
TGTGCCAGCAGCTTAGGACGGGCCAGGGTGGCGTTC
>TRBV27|17|TRBD2|.|TRBJ2-5
CASSSTWTSGGVETQYF
TGTGCCAGCAGTTCCACCTGGACTAGCGGGGGGGTGGAGACCCAGTACTTC
>TRBV18|15|.|.|TRBJ2-5
CASSPLPGPQETQYF
TGTGCCAGCTCACCACTCCCGGGGCCTCAAGAGACCCAGTACTTC
>TRBV7-2|14|TRBD2|.|TRBJ2-7
CASSEGLALYEQYF
TGTGCCAGCAGCGAAGGACTAGCCCTTTACGAGCAGTACTTC
>TRBV5-1|15|.|.|TRBJ2-7
CASTSRDGSSYEQYF
TGCGCCAGCACCTCTCGGGACGGAAGCTCCTACGAGCAGTACTTC
>TRBV4-1|12|.|.|TRBJ1-6
CASSQDGRPLHF
TGCGCCAGCAGCCAAGATGGGAGGCCCCTCCACTTT
>TRBV18|15|TRBD2|.|TRBJ2-1
CASSPAAGDYNEQFF
TGTGCCAGCTCACCTGCGGCGGGAGATTACAATGAGCAGTTCTTC
>TRBV11-2|13|TRBD1|.|TRBJ1-1
CASSLRTGGSSFF
TGTGCCAGCAGCTTACGCACAGGGGGATCATCTTTCTTT
>TRBV4-1|16|TRBD1|.|TRBJ1-5
CASRPRTGGLGQPQHF
TGCGCCAGCCGCCCCCGGACAGGGGGATTGGGGCAGCCCCAGCATTTT
>TRBV2|18|TRBD2|.|TRBJ2-3
CASSELPPGLAGGDTQYF
TGTGCCAGCAGCGAACTACCCCCGGGACTAGCGGGAGGGGATACGCAGTATTTT
>TRBV7-6|14|.|.|TRBJ2-7
CASSLVPSSYEQYF
TGTGCCAGCAGCTTAGTTCCTAGCTCCTACGAGCAGTACTTC
>TRBV6-1|16|.|.|TRBJ1-5
CASSEREGRRNQPQHF
TGTGCCAGCAGTGAAAGGGAGGGCCGGCGCAATCAGCCCCAGCATTTT